A selection of T cell receptor beta chains follows, all from one sample in a study of regulatory T cells in long-lasting Graves disease. Each CDR3 protein is one row after TCRdb ran MiXCR on the multiplex PCR reads. The data hold around 450,000 distinct CDR3 sequences, with around 15% observed a single time. These data also formed part of another study, on T cells in Graves' hyperthyroidism and ophthalmopathy.

The input for sequencing was peripheral blood mononuclear cells (PBMCs), taken at new diagnosis, from a patient treated with antithyroid drugs. The receptors were gathered from a man between 40 and 49 years old with Graves disease. The CDR3 runs from the conserved cysteine through the conserved F or W. D genes are given only for firm matches. Only part of the rows carry a size: once, few, many, or a class if the clone is expanded.

TRBJ2-1	TRBV7-2	.	many	TGTGCCAGCAGCTCGCGAGGGAGAGACAATGAGCAGTTCTTC	CASSSRGRDNEQFF
TRBJ2-7	TRBV24-1	.	.	TGTGCCACCAGTGATTCCGGGGTCGAGCAGTACTTC	CATSDSGVEQYF
TRBJ2-7	TRBV5-1	.	.	TGTGCCAGCAGCTTGGCCCCGGAGTGGGGGCAGCTCTTC	CASSLAPEWGQLF
TRBJ1-3	TRBV11-1	.	many	TGTGCCAGCAGTTCCCGGGTCTCTGGAAACACCATATATTTT	CASSSRVSGNTIYF
TRBJ2-1	TRBV5-1	.	.	TGCGCCAGCAGCTTGGCGGGAGCGGTCTACAATGAGCAGTTCTTC	CASSLAGAVYNEQFF
TRBJ2-7	TRBV14	.	.	TGTGCCATCAGCCAAGATCCAGGGGCGGGCGAGCAGTACTTC	CAISQDPGAGEQYF
TRBJ2-7	TRBV28	TRBD1	many	TGTGCCACTTCGGGACAGGGTCCCTACGAGCAGTACTTC	CATSGQGPYEQYF
TRBJ2-2	TRBV12-3/TRBV12-4	.	many	TGTGCCAGCAGTTTCTGGGGGCAGGGCACCGGGGAGCTGTTTTTT	CASSFWGQGTGELFF
TRBJ1-2	TRBV7-3	TRBD1	many	TGTGCCAGCAGCTCCGGGACAGGGCCTAACTATGGCTACACCTTC	CASSSGTGPNYGYTF
TRBJ2-3	TRBV20-1	TRBD2	.	TGCAGTGCTAGAGGGGGGACTAGCTTAGATACGCAGTATTTT	CSARGGTSLDTQYF
TRBJ1-4	TRBV5-6	.	many	TGTGCCAGCAGCTCCGGCGGGGCTCTCAATGAAAAACTGTTTTTT	CASSSGGALNEKLFF
TRBJ2-1	TRBV2	.	few	TGTGCCAGCCCAAAAGGCAGGGTTGATGAGCAGTTCTTC	CASPKGRVDEQFF
TRBJ2-1	TRBV7-8	TRBD2	.	TGTGCCAGCAGCTTATGGGCTAGCGGGAGGGGCAATGAGCAGTTCTTC	CASSLWASGRGNEQFF
TRBJ1-1	TRBV5-1	TRBD1	.	TGCGCCAGCAGCTTGTTGTGGGACAGGCAGACTGAAGCTTTCTTT	CASSLLWDRQTEAFF
TRBJ2-7	TRBV2	.	.	TGTGCCAGCAGTGATGGTACAGGGAGCTACGAGCAGTACTTC	CASSDGTGSYEQYF
TRBJ1-2	TRBV28	.	many	TGTGCCAGCAGTTTACCGGCGGCAGGGGAACATGGCTACACCTTC	CASSLPAAGEHGYTF
TRBJ1-2	TRBV20-1	.	few	TGCAGTGCTAGAGATCCGTCCAGTAACTATGGCTACACCTTC	CSARDPSSNYGYTF
TRBJ1-3	TRBV5-1	.	.	TGCGCCAGCAGCTTGGACGGGAACGGAAACACCATATATTTT	CASSLDGNGNTIYF
TRBJ2-7	TRBV29-1	.	many	TGCAGCGTTGTACGGGGGGCAGGCGAGCAGTACTTC	CSVVRGAGEQYF
TRBJ2-2	TRBV3-1	TRBD1	.	TGTGCCAGCACCCAGAGGGGGCGGAACACCGGGGAGCTGTTTTTT	CASTQRGRNTGELFF
TRBJ2-4	TRBV20-1	.	many	TGCAGTGCTAGTGAGGGCGGCGAAGGGAACATTCAGTACTTC	CSASEGGEGNIQYF
TRBJ1-1	TRBV4-1	.	few	TGCGCCAGCAGCCAAGCGGCGTACACTGAAGCTTTCTTT	CASSQAAYTEAFF
TRBJ2-2	TRBV12-3/TRBV12-4	.	many	TGTGCCAGCAGTTTAAGCCCTAGTCCAGCGTGGGTCGGGGAGCTGTTTTTT	CASSLSPSPAWVGELFF
TRBJ2-1	TRBV20-1	.	few	TGCAGTGCTAGAGTTTATTTGGGGGCCGGGACCCTCTCCTACAATGAGCAGTTCTTC	CSARVYLGAGTLSYNEQFF
TRBJ2-5	TRBV18	.	many	TGTGCCAGCTCACAAAACTTGGAGACCCAGTACTTC	CASSQNLETQYF
TRBJ2-2	TRBV7-2	TRBD2	.	TGTGCCAGCAGCTTAGTACTAGCGGGAGCCGGGGAGCTGTTTTTT	CASSLVLAGAGELFF
TRBJ2-2	TRBV12-5	.	many	TGTGCTAGTGGTTTAGTTGGCGGGGAGCTGTTTTTT	CASGLVGGELFF
TRBJ1-2	TRBV11-2	.	few	TGTGCCAGCAGCCCCAGTGTCGGGGGAGACTATGGCTACACCTTC	CASSPSVGGDYGYTF
TRBJ2-7	TRBV6-1	.	many	TGTGCCAGCAGGTATGAGCGGGCAACCTACGAGCAGTACTTC	CASRYERATYEQYF
TRBJ2-2	TRBV7-8	TRBD1	many	TGTGCCAGCAGCCCACGGACAGGGCACACCGGGGAGCTGTTTTTT	CASSPRTGHTGELFF
TRBJ1-2	TRBV11-2	.	.	TGTGCCAGCAGTGAATTGGTTGGGGGCCTAATGTACACCTTC	CASSELVGGLMYTF
TRBJ2-3	TRBV6-1	TRBD2	.	TGTGCCAGCAGTCCAAGCGGGATGAGCACAGATACGCAGTATTTT	CASSPSGMSTDTQYF
TRBJ1-1	TRBV3-1	.	.	TGTGCCAGCAGCCAAGATACGGCCCTAAACACTGAAGCTTTCTTT	CASSQDTALNTEAFF
TRBJ2-6	TRBV3-1	.	few	TGTGCCAGCAGCCAAGGACAGGCCGACTCTGGGGCCAACGTCCTGACTTTC	CASSQGQADSGANVLTF
TRBJ2-2	TRBV30	.	few	TGTGCCTGGAGTGTTCCAGGGGCGAACACCGGGGAGCTGTTTTTT	CAWSVPGANTGELFF
TRBJ1-4	TRBV28	.	few	TGTGCCAGCAGCTACCCTGAGGGCTTAAATGAAAAACCGTTTTTT	CASSYPEGLNEKPFF
TRBJ2-3	TRBV6-1	.	many	TGTGCCAGCGGTCCGAGACTGGGCACAGATACGCAGTATTTT	CASGPRLGTDTQYF
TRBJ2-7	TRBV11-2	.	many	TGTGCCAGCAGCTTACGGACTGGCTACGAGCAGTACTTC	CASSLRTGYEQYF
TRBJ1-1	TRBV19	.	.	TGTGCCAGTAGTTATCGACTGTTGAACACTGAAGCTTTCTTT	CASSYRLLNTEAFF
TRBJ1-5	TRBV11-3	.	many	TGTGCCAGCAGCCCGAACAGGGAAAGTCAGCCCCAGCATTTT	CASSPNRESQPQHF
TRBJ2-3	TRBV14	.	few	TGTGCCAGCAGCCCGGACTGGTTCGGCACAGATACGCAGTATTTT	CASSPDWFGTDTQYF
TRBJ2-3	TRBV12-3/TRBV12-4	.	few	TGTGCCAGCAGTTTATCGCTAAATACGCAGTATTTT	CASSLSLNTQYF
TRBJ2-7	TRBV28	.	many	TGTGCCAGCAGTTTCGGACAGTCCTCCTACGAGCAGTACTTC	CASSFGQSSYEQYF
TRBJ2-7	TRBV5-8	TRBD1	few	TGTGCCAGCAGCGGACTCCGGGACAGAGATGTCTACGAGCAGTACTTC	CASSGLRDRDVYEQYF
TRBJ2-1	TRBV20-1	TRBD2	many	TGCAGTGCTAGCGCGGGTCTAGCGGGAGGGGGCTCCTACAATGAGCAGTTCTTC	CSASAGLAGGGSYNEQFF
TRBJ1-2	TRBV30	.	.	TGTGCCTGGAGTGTACTGCATTATGGCTACACCTTC	CAWSVLHYGYTF
TRBJ2-7	TRBV7-9	TRBD1	many	TGTGCCAGCAGCTCCGGGACAGGGGAATTCGCGCAGTACTTC	CASSSGTGEFAQYF